A selection of T cell receptor beta chains follows, all from one sample in a study of T-cell memory formation after mild COVID-19. TCRdb called the 5' RACE reads again in MiXCR, with one record for every CDR3 protein. This table has fewer than 140,000 distinct CDR3 sequences, around 12% appearing once. Sequencing used PBMCs or a T cell subset sorted from them (not recorded which). The receptors stem from an adult woman who had mild COVID-19 (a few samples of this study predate the infection). Cell type and time point are not known. CDR3s include the opening cysteine and the closing phenylalanine or tryptophan. A D gene is named only where the DNA matches it firmly. For some rows the clone size is stated as once, few or many, or as a class when expanded; others skip it.

cdr3_nt cdr3_aa clone_size j_call d_call v_call
TGTGCCACCAGCAGAGTAACTAGCGGGCTTATCCAAGAGACCCAGTACTTC CATSRVTSGLIQETQYF . TRBJ2-5 TRBD2 TRBV15
TGCGCCAGCAGCCAAGTCGCGGGGTCGGACGAGCAGTACTTC CASSQVAGSDEQYF . TRBJ2-7 . TRBV4-1
TGCAGCGTAGGGACAGGGTCGTACGAGCAGTACTTC CSVGTGSYEQYF . TRBJ2-7 TRBD1 TRBV29-1
TGTGCCAGCAGTAACGGACAGGGCGGCTACGAGCAGTACTTC CASSNGQGGYEQYF . TRBJ2-7 TRBD1 TRBV6-5
TGTGCCAGCAGTTACTCCCCAGCGAGCTCCTACAATGAGCAGTTCTTC CASSYSPASSYNEQFF . TRBJ2-1 . TRBV6-6
TGTGCCACCAGTGACAGGGGTCCCTCCTCTGGGGCCAACGTCCTGACTTTC CATSDRGPSSGANVLTF few TRBJ2-6 . TRBV24-1
TGTGCCAGCAGCGATCCGACAGGGATGGAGACCCAGTACTTC CASSDPTGMETQYF . TRBJ2-5 TRBD1 TRBV7-2
TGCGCCAGCAGCTTCGAGGCGGGGCGGGAGCAGTTCTTC CASSFEAGREQFF many TRBJ2-1 . TRBV5-1
TGCGCCAGCAGCCAAGGGGCAGGCTCCTACGAGCAGTACTTC CASSQGAGSYEQYF many TRBJ2-7 . TRBV4-1
TGTGCCACCGACGCCTCCTACAATGAGCAGTTCTTC CATDASYNEQFF few TRBJ2-1 . TRBV15
TGTGCCAGCAGCTTCATACAGGGTAGCGGAAACATTCAGTACTTC CASSFIQGSGNIQYF few TRBJ2-4 . TRBV11-1
TGTGCCAGCAAGAGGGCAGGGACCTACGAGCAGTACTTC CASKRAGTYEQYF . TRBJ2-7 . TRBV27
TGCGCCAGCAGCCAAGATCTCGTATCGGGGGGGAACACTGAAGCTTTCTTT CASSQDLVSGGNTEAFF . TRBJ1-1 . TRBV4-1
TGTGCCAGCAGCTTAGGCTTAGGCGGGAGGCAGTTCTTC CASSLGLGGRQFF few TRBJ2-1 TRBD2 TRBV11-2
TGTGCCAGCAGCTACGGGGCGGGAGGAATGTACAATGAGCAGTTCTTC CASSYGAGGMYNEQFF . TRBJ2-1 TRBD2 TRBV7-2
TGCAGTGCCATCTCTAGCGAGTACAATGAGCAGTTCTTC CSAISSEYNEQFF . TRBJ2-1 . TRBV20-1
TGTGCCAGCAGCGCTGCCTATGAGCAGTTCTTC CASSAAYEQFF . TRBJ2-1 . TRBV5-6
TGCAGTGTACAGGGTTCGGGCACTGAAGCTTTCTTT CSVQGSGTEAFF few TRBJ1-1 . TRBV20-1
TGCAGTGCTAGAGCTCTAGGGACCTCCTCCTACGAGCAGTACTTC CSARALGTSSYEQYF few TRBJ2-7 . TRBV20-1
TGCGCCAGCAGCCAAGAAGCGCACAGGGCAGGGTTAAGCTACACCTTC CASSQEAHRAGLSYTF few TRBJ1-2 . TRBV4-1
TGTGCCAGCAGCCACTCTTTGGACAGCTCTGGAAACACCATATATTTT CASSHSLDSSGNTIYF once TRBJ1-3 . TRBV4-2
TGCAGCGTTGAAGACCGAGACAGGGAGATCACTGAAGCTTTCTTT CSVEDRDREITEAFF . TRBJ1-1 TRBD1 TRBV29-1
TGTGCTTTGTGGGGACAGGATTACCCCGGGGAGCTGTTTTTT CALWGQDYPGELFF many TRBJ2-2 TRBD1 TRBV7-7
TGTGCTAGCAGCTTGGGACTATCTGACGAGCAGTACTTC CASSLGLSDEQYF many TRBJ2-7 TRBD2 TRBV7-7
TGCGCCAGCAGCGGAACACGCCACGGCACAGATACGCAGTATTTT CASSGTRHGTDTQYF . TRBJ2-3 . TRBV5-1
TGTGCCAGCGGTTACCAAGGGAACACTGAAGCTTTCTTT CASGYQGNTEAFF . TRBJ1-1 . TRBV12-3/TRBV12-4
TGTGCCAGCAGTTTGGGGGTTGGAGCAAATGAGCAGTTCTTC CASSLGVGANEQFF few TRBJ2-1 . TRBV12-3/TRBV12-4
TGTGCCAGCAGCTCGAGACAGGCTCATGAGCAGTTCTTC CASSSRQAHEQFF few TRBJ2-1 . TRBV7-8
TGTGCCAGCAGTTACTCGAGGTCTGGGGCCAACGTCCTGACTTTC CASSYSRSGANVLTF many TRBJ2-6 . TRBV6-2/TRBV6-3
TGTGCCAGCAGCTTCCGTACTAGCGGGGACGTTACAGATACGCAGTATTTT CASSFRTSGDVTDTQYF . TRBJ2-3 TRBD2 TRBV7-9
TGCGCCAGCAGCTGGCGGGAGGCAGATACGCAGTATTTT CASSWREADTQYF . TRBJ2-3 TRBD2 TRBV5-1
TGTGCCAGCAGTTATGATTCACAGGCGAACACTGAAGCTTTCTTT CASSYDSQANTEAFF few TRBJ1-1 . TRBV6-5
TGTGCCACCAGGGACACGCTAACAGATACGCAGTATTTT CATRDTLTDTQYF . TRBJ2-3 . TRBV24-1
TGTGCCAGCCGCCCCGGACTAGAGGGGACCATATCCCAAGAGACCCAGTACTTC CASRPGLEGTISQETQYF . TRBJ2-5 TRBD2 TRBV7-7
TGTGCCAGCAGCTTAGCGGGGGCCCCCCCGGTAAATGAGCAGTTCTTC CASSLAGAPPVNEQFF . TRBJ2-1 . TRBV11-2
TGTGCCACCAGTGACCCATCAACAGGGGTGGGTCAGCCCCAGCATTTT CATSDPSTGVGQPQHF few TRBJ1-5 TRBD1 TRBV24-1
TGTGCCAGCAGCAAAGGGACTAGCGGAAAGACAGATACGCAGTATTTT CASSKGTSGKTDTQYF . TRBJ2-3 . TRBV21-1
TGTGCCAGCAGCTCCGGGACAGGGTACCAAGAGACCCAGTACTTC CASSSGTGYQETQYF . TRBJ2-5 TRBD1 TRBV13
TGTGCCAGCAGCTTACGGGTGAGGCATGAGCAGTTCTTC CASSLRVRHEQFF few TRBJ2-1 . TRBV11-1
TGTGCCACCAATGAGGATCCGGGACGGAGGTTTTTTGGGAACTATGGCTACACCTTC CATNEDPGRRFFGNYGYTF few TRBJ1-2 . TRBV10-3
TGTGCCAGCAGTGAGACTAGCGGGAGGGCAGATACGCAGTATTTT CASSETSGRADTQYF . TRBJ2-3 TRBD2 TRBV6-4
TGTGCCAGCAGTTTCCACAGCTCCTATAATTCACCCCTCCACTTT CASSFHSSYNSPLHF . TRBJ1-6 . TRBV6-5
TGTGCCAGCAGCCCCACCACGCGGGGTGGGGACTATGGCTACACCTTC CASSPTTRGGDYGYTF . TRBJ1-2 . TRBV11-1
TGTGCCAGCAGCTTAGCGGGCAGTTACTTAGAGACCCAGTACTTC CASSLAGSYLETQYF . TRBJ2-5 . TRBV7-9
TGCAGTGCTAGAGACTCTAGGGCCGAGCAGTACTTC CSARDSRAEQYF many TRBJ2-7 . TRBV20-1
TGTGCCAGCAGCACGTTGGGCCGGGTGCAGTTCTTC CASSTLGRVQFF few TRBJ2-1 . TRBV7-6
TGTGCCAGCCGGACAGGGGGAATCTACGAGCAGTACTTC CASRTGGIYEQYF few TRBJ2-7 TRBD1 TRBV12-3/TRBV12-4
TGTGCCAGCAGCCCGGCCTTTGTCCAGCCCCAGCATTTT CASSPAFVQPQHF . TRBJ1-5 . TRBV7-9
TGTGCCTGGCGGGGCCGGGACTATGGCTACACCTTC CAWRGRDYGYTF . TRBJ1-2 . TRBV30
TGCGCCAGCAGCTTGGGGCAAGGGGGCGCCTCTTGGGAGCAGTACTTC CASSLGQGGASWEQYF . TRBJ2-7 TRBD1 TRBV5-1
TGCGCCAGCAGCTTGGAACAGGGGGCACGATATGGCTACACCTTC CASSLEQGARYGYTF few TRBJ1-2 TRBD1 TRBV5-1
TGTGCCACCAGTGACCCGAGGACAGGAAGCTCTGGGGCCAACGTCCTGACTTTC CATSDPRTGSSGANVLTF few TRBJ2-6 TRBD1 TRBV24-1
TGCGCCAGCAGCCCTCCGTTGACCGGCTCCTACGAGCAGTACTTC CASSPPLTGSYEQYF . TRBJ2-7 . TRBV5-1
TGTGCCAGCAGGGAGGGACCCGGAGCATTTGAAGCTTTCTTT CASREGPGAFEAFF . TRBJ1-1 . TRBV5-8
TGTGCCAGCAGCTTAGTGAGGGGCGGTGGGTCCTACAATGAGCAGTTCTTC CASSLVRGGGSYNEQFF many TRBJ2-1 . TRBV7-8
TGTGCCAGCAGTCCCTCCCCTCTAGCGGACCCAGTCACAGATACGCAGTATTTT CASSPSPLADPVTDTQYF . TRBJ2-3 TRBD2 TRBV12-3/TRBV12-4
TGTGCCAGCAGCTTCGGGGACTACAATGAGCAGTTCTTC CASSFGDYNEQFF many TRBJ2-1 . TRBV7-9
TGTGCCAGCAGTATAAACAGGGGCACTGAAGCTTTCTTT CASSINRGTEAFF many TRBJ1-1 TRBD1 TRBV7-9
TGCGCCAGCAGCTTGGAACAGGGGTGGAATGGCTACACCTTC CASSLEQGWNGYTF few TRBJ1-2 TRBD1 TRBV5-1